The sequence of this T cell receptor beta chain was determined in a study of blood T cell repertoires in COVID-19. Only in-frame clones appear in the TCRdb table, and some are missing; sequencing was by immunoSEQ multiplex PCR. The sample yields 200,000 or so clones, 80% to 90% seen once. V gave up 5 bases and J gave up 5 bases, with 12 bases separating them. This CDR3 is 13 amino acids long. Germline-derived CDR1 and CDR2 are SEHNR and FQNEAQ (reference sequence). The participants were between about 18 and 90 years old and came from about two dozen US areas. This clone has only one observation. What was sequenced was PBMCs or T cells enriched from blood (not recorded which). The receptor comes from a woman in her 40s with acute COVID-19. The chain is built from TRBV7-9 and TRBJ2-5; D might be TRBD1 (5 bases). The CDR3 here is CASSPRGVETQYF. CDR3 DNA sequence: TGTGCCAGCAGCCCTAGGGGTGTGGAGACCCAGTACTTC.